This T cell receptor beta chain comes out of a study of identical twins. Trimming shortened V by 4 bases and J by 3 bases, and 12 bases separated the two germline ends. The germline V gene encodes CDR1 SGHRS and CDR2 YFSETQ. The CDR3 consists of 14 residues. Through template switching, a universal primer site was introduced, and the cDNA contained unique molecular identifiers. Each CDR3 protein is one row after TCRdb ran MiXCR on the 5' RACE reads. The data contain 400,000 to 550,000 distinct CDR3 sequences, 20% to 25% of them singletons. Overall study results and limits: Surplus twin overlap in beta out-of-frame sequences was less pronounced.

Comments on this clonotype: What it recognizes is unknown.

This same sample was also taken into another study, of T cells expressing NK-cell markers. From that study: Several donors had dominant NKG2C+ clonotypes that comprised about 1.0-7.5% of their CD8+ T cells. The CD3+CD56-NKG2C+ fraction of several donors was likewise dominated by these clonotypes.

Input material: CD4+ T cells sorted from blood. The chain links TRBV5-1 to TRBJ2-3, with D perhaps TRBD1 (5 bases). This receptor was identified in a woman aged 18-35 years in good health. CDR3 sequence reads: CASSPSPGTDTQYF. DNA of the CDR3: TGCGCCAGCAGCCCTTCACCAGGGACAGATACGCAGTATTTT.